The T cell receptor beta chain described here comes from a study of identical twins. This clonotype was recorded many times. What it binds is unknown. A single record per CDR3 protein comes from TCRdb applying MiXCR to the 5' RACE reads. The sample gives 690,000 or so distinct CDR3 sequences, about 9.4% of which show up once; around 0.98% is in the top ten. Findings and limits, study-wide: Out-of-frame TCR alpha sharing in monozygotic twins exceeded recombination model predictions.

There are 13 residues in the CDR3. The junction had 2 bases not matched to a gene; V was cut back by 6 bases and J by 0 bases. Germline V CDR1 and CDR2: SQVTM, ANQGSEA. These records were also assigned to another study, of yellow fever vaccine responses in identical twins.

The clonotype originates from a woman between 18 and 30 years old in good health. Material: PBMCs. V usage is TRBV29-1 and J usage is TRBJ2-7; 10 bases are shared with TRBD1. CDR3 protein: CSVGTGVSYEQYF. In nucleotides, the CDR3 is TGCAGCGTAGGGACAGGGGTCTCCTACGAGCAGTACTTC.